The 16 T cell receptor beta chains below all came from one sample that was sequenced in a study of shared clonotypes between healthy human individuals. Sequencing used immunoSEQ multiplex PCR; TCRdb keeps in-frame clones, though not all of them. This table holds roughly 1,500,000 clones, 95% to 99% found once. The sequenced sample was naive CD4+ T cells sorted from blood. Noted subset: CD45RA+ positively selected. These receptors all come from a young man in good health.

The chain couples TRBV5-6 to TRBJ1-1; 7 bases fit TRBD1. Germline V gene sequence: CDR1 SGHDT, CDR2 YYEEEE. The J segment lost 5 bases and the V segment lost 0 bases, leaving 10 bases of the junction unmatched. The CDR3 contains 16 residues. The CDR3 reads CASSLVGGSPGTEAFF. CDR3 nucleotides: TGTGCCAGCAGCTTGGTAGGGGGCTCGCCTGGTACTGAAGCTTTCTTT.

The chain combines TRBV27 with TRBJ2-7, with 9 positions matching TRBD2. The trim removed 7 bases at V and 3 bases at J, leaving 4 bases unmatched. This CDR3 is 13 amino acids long. The germline CDR1 and CDR2 sequences are MNHEY and SMNVEV (reference sequence). The CDR3 nucleotides read TGTGCCAGCACGAGGCGGGAGGGCTACGAGCAGTACTTC. The encoded protein is CASTRREGYEQYF.

Note on this clone: The junction departs from the called germline gene at one end, perhaps through a read error. The rearrangement uses TRBV12-5 and TRBJ2-2; 8 bases are shared with TRBD1. This CDR3 has 15 residues. Germline lookup yields CDR1 LGHNT and CDR2 FRNRAP. CDR3 sequence (DNA): TGTGCTAGTGGACTGACAGGGGTGAACACCGGGAAGCTGTTTTTT. Protein: CASGLTGVNTGKLFF.

This chain links TRBV12-2 with TRBJ1-1; the table's D call of TRBD1 was not tested on the DNA. TRBV12-2 is annotated as a pseudogene. The CDR3 extends over 15 amino acids. The CDR3 DNA reads TGTGCAAGTCGCCAGCCGATCACAGTCTACACTGAAGCTTTCTTT. This gives the protein CASRQPITVYTEAFF.

This chain connects TRBV4-3 to TRBJ2-7, with 9 bases lining up with TRBD2. Germline values: CDR1 LGHNA, CDR2 YSLEER. The V segment lost 0 bases and the J segment 4 bases; nucleotides outside the gene matches: 7. This CDR3 spans 16 amino acids. CDR3 nucleotide sequence: TGCGCCAGCAGCCAAGATAGGGCTAGCGGGAAGTACGAGCAGTACTTC. This sequence encodes CASSQDRASGKYEQYF.

The chain uses TRBV21-1 and TRBJ2-1; whether TRBD2, the table's D call, matches the DNA was not checked. TRBV21-1 is flagged as a pseudogene. CDR3 length: 16 residues. The CDR3 reads CASNWTSGNSYDEQFF. In DNA, the CDR3 is TGTGCCAGCAATTGGACTAGCGGGAACTCCTACGATGAGCAGTTCTTC.

The rearrangement uses TRBV6-1 and TRBJ2-2; 8 bases fit TRBD2. V lost 2 bases to trimming and J lost 6 bases; unmatched junction nucleotides: 5. Germline lookup yields CDR1 MNHNS and CDR2 SASEGT. This CDR3 has 15 amino acids. CDR3 nucleotides: TGTGCCAGCAGTGAACGAGCGGGAGTTTCCGGGGAGCTGTTTTTT. Residues: CASSERAGVSGELFF.

The V and J genes are TRBV6-1 and TRBJ1-2; no reliable D call. The V gene lost 4 bases and the J gene lost 5 bases, with 20 bases spanning the gap. Looked up from germline, CDR1 is MNHNS and CDR2 is SASEGT. The CDR3 sequence is 16 residues long. The CDR3 protein is CASSVGRSIAGYGYTF. CDR3 sequence (DNA): TGTGCCAGCAGTGTGGGCAGGTCTATTGCGGGGTATGGCTACACCTTC.

The rearrangement uses TRBV15 and TRBJ2-1, with TRBD2 identical over 14 bases. In germline, CDR1 is LNHNV, CDR2 YYDKDF (reference sequence). J lost 3 bases, V lost 3 bases, and 4 bases had no gene match. This CDR3 has 17 residues. The CDR3 loop reads CATSRGTSGSVYNEQFF. The DNA of the CDR3 is TGTGCCACCAGCAGGGGGACTAGCGGGAGCGTCTACAATGAGCAGTTCTTC.

V is TRBV13 and J is TRBJ2-1; D might be TRBD1 or TRBD2, each matching 5 bases. Germline values: CDR1 PRHDT, CDR2 FYEKMQ (reference sequence). V was clipped by 4 bases and J by 4 bases, with 11 bases between them. CDR3 length: 14 amino acids. The CDR3 is CASSSIEGYNEQFF. The CDR3 DNA follows: TGTGCCAGCAGCTCAATCGAGGGGTACAATGAGCAGTTCTTC. Filled out from reference TRBV13 and TRBJ2-1, the complete variable domain reads AAGVIQSPRHLIKEKRETATLKCYPIPRHDTVYWYQQGPGQDPQFLISFYEKMQSDKGSIPDRFSAQQFSDYHSELNMSSLELGDSALYFCASSSIEGYNEQFFGPGTRLTVL.

The J gene is TRBJ2-1, the V gene TRBV5-4, with 8 bases that match TRBD2. Losses at the gene ends were 3 bases for V and 4 bases for J; bases not matched to a gene: 6. This CDR3 region has 15 residues. Germline V gene lookup returns CDR1 SGHNT and CDR2 YYREEE (reference sequence). The CDR3 spells CASSSLASGYNEQFF. DNA for the CDR3: TGTGCCAGCAGCTCCCTGGCTAGCGGGTACAATGAGCAGTTCTTC. The variable domain in full, completed from reference TRBV5-4 and TRBJ2-1, reads ETGVTQSPTHLIKTRGQQVTLRCSSQSGHNTVSWYQQALGQGPQFIFQYYREEENGRGNFPPRFSGLQFPNYSSELNVNALELDDSALYLCASSSLASGYNEQFFGPGTRLTVL.

This clone was observed a single time. This sequence joins TRBV14 and TRBJ2-7, with 7 nucleotides matching TRBD2. The CDR3 consists of 13 residues. V lost 1 base, J lost 7 bases, and 4 bases stayed unmatched. The germline gives CDR1 SGHDN, CDR2 FVKESK. CDR3: CASSQVPSGEQYF. CDR3 nucleotide sequence: TGTGCCAGCAGCCAAGTCCCTAGCGGTGAGCAGTACTTC.

This clone occurred once. This chain connects TRBV29-1 to TRBJ2-7, with 7 nucleotides matching TRBD1. J was trimmed by 5 bases and V by 7 bases; bases with no gene match: 17. Germline CDR1 and CDR2: SQVTM and ANQGSEA. The CDR3 length is 15 residues. CDR3 amino acids: CSAGTAHLPWDEQYF. The CDR3 DNA reads as TGCAGCGCGGGGACAGCCCACCTTCCATGGGACGAGCAGTACTTC.

The genes are TRBV25-1 and TRBJ2-7; 7 bases are shared with TRBD1. The CDR3 extends over 15 amino acids. In germline, CDR1 is MGHDK, CDR2 SYGVNS. With 1 base clipped from V and 4 bases from J, the junction kept 7 bases outside the gene matches. In DNA form, the CDR3 reads TGTGCCAGCAGTGAATCTGGCAGGGGGAGATACGAGCAGTACTTC. Protein: CASSESGRGRYEQYF.

This chain connects TRBV5-5 to TRBJ2-1, with 14 bases identical to TRBD2. This CDR3 region has 17 residues. Looked up from germline, CDR1 is SGHKS and CDR2 is YYEKEE (reference sequence). The ends lost 4 bases at V and 3 bases at J; junction bases unmatched: 6. CDR3: CASSPAGLAGGYNEQFF. CDR3 bases: TGTGCCAGCAGCCCAGCCGGACTAGCGGGAGGCTACAATGAGCAGTTCTTC. Filled out from reference TRBV5-5 and TRBJ2-1, the complete variable domain reads DAGVTQSPTHLIKTRGQQVTLRCSPISGHKSVSWYQQVLGQGPQFIFQYYEKEERGRGNFPDRFSARQFPNYSSELNVNALLLGDSALYLCASSPAGLAGGYNEQFFGPGTRLTVL.

V usage is TRBV7-9 and J usage is TRBJ1-4; a weak D match, TRBD1 (5 bases). The CDR3 length is 12 residues. V was cut by 4 bases and J by 15 bases, with 15 bases left in between. The V gene's germline CDR1 is SEHNR and CDR2 FQNEAQ (reference sequence). CDR3 bases: TGTGCCAGCAGCTCAGGGACCTGGAGGATGTTTTTT. Protein sequence: CASSSGTWRMFF.